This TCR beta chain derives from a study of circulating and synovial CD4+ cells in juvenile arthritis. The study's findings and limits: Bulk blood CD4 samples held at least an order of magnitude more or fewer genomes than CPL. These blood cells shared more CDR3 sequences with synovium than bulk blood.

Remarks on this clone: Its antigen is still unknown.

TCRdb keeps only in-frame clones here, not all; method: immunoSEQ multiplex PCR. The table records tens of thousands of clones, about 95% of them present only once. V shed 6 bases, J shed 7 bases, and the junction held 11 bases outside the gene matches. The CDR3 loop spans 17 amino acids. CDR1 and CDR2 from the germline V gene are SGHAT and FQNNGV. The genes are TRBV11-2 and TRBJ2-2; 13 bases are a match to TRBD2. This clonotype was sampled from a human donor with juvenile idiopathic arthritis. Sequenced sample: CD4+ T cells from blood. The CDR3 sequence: CASSLKLAGGPFGELFF. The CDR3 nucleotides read TGTGCCAGCAGTTTAAAACTAGCGGGAGGGCCTTTCGGGGAGCTGTTTTTT.